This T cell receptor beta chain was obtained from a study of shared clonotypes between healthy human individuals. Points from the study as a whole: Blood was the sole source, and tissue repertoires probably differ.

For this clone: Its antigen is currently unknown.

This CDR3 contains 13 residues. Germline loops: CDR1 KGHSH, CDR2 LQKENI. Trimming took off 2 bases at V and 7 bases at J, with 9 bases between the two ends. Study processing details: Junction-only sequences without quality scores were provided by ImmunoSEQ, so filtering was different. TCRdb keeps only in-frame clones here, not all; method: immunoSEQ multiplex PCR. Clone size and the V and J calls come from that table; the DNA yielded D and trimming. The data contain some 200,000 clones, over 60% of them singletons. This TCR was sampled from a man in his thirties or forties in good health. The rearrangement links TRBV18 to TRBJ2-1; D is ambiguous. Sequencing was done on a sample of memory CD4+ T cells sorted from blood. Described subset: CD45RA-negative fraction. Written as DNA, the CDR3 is TGTGCCAGCTCACCATACAGTCAGAATGAGCAGTTCTTC. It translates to CASSPYSQNEQFF. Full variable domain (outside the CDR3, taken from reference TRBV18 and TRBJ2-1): NAGVMQNPRHLVRRRGQEARLRCSPMKGHSHVYWYRQLPEEGLKFMVYLQKENIIDESGMPKERFSAEFPKEGPSILRIQQVVRGDSAAYFCASSPYSQNEQFFGPGTRLTVL.